This TCR beta chain was sequenced in a study of shared clonotypes between healthy human individuals. As for this clone: Its specificity is unknown.

Study findings and constraints: Clonotypes that were shared across a few donors made up roughly 5% of naive CD4 clonotypes.

The length of the CDR3 is 15 residues. V lost 0 bases and J lost 6, with 12 bases in between. Germline CDR1 is SGHRS and CDR2 is YFSETQ. As processed by the authors: From ImmunoSEQ came sequences covering only the junction and carrying no quality scores, so filtering differed. Produced via immunoSEQ multiplex PCR; TCRdb's table is partial and in-frame only. That table is the source of V, J and clone size, and D and trimming were worked out from the DNA. The top ten hold about 1.5% of the sample, which has about 1 million clones, approximately 72% seen once. The specimen sequenced was memory CD4+ T cells sorted from blood. Subset here: CD45RA-negative fraction. This chain joins TRBV5-1 and TRBJ2-2; no clear D gene. The sequence came from a man between 18 and 29 years old in good health. This chain's CDR3 is CASSLGRSGPGELFF. The CDR3 DNA follows: TGCGCCAGCAGCTTGGGTCGTTCAGGTCCCGGGGAGCTGTTTTTT. Drawing the rest from reference TRBV5-1 and TRBJ2-2, the complete variable domain is KAGVTQTPRYLIKTRGQQVTLSCSPISGHRSVSWYQQTPGQGLQFLFEYFSETQRNKGNFPGRFSGRQFSNSRSEMNVSTLELGDSALYLCASSLGRSGPGELFFGEGSRLTVL.